The TCR beta chain described here comes from a study of cytomegalovirus exposure and HLA in healthy donors. A word on this clone: Its specificity is not known.

Study-level points and caveats: In vitro confirmation showed a few CMV-associated chains to be CMV antigen specific.

Profiled with immunoSEQ multiplex PCR; TCRdb holds only in-frame clones, not every one. The sample carries approximately 65,000 clones, about 91% recorded once. This CDR3 has 16 amino acids. The germline V gene encodes CDR1 SEHNR and CDR2 FQNEAQ (reference sequence). After removal of 5 bases from V and 0 bases from J, the junction contained 3 bases not matched to a gene. Sequenced input: PBMCs. J is TRBJ2-3 and V is TRBV7-9; 12 bases agree with TRBD2. The receptor was isolated from a man between 18 and 29 years old in good health and CMV-seropositive. DNA of the CDR3: TGTGCCAGCAGCCAAGGGACTAGCGGGAGCACAGATACGCAGTATTTT. Translated, it gives CASSQGTSGSTDTQYF.